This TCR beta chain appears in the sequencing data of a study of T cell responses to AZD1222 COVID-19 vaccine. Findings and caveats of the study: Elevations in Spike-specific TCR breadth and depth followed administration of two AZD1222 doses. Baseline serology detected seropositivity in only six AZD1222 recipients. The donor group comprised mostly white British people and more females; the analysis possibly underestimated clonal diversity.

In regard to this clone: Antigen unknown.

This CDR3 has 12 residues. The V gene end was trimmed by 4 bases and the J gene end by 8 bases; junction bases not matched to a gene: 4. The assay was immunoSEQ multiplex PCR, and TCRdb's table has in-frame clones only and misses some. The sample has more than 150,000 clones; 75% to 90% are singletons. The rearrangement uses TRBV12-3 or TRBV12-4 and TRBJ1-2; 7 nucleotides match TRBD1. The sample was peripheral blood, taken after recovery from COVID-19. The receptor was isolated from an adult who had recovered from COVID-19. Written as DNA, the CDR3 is TGTGCCAGCAGTTACACAGGGGTCGGCTACACCTTC. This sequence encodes CASSYTGVGYTF.